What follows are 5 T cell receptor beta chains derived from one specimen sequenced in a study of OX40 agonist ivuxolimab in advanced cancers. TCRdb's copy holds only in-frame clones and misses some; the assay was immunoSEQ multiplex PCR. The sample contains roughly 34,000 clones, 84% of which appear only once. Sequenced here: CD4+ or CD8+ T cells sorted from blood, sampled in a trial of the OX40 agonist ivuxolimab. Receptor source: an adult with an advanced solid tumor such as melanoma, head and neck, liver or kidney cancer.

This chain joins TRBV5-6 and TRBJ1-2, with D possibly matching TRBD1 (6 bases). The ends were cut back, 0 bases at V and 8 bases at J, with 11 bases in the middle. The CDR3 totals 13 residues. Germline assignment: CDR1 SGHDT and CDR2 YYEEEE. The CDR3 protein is CASSLADRQGYTF. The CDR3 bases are TGTGCCAGCAGCTTGGCCGACAGGCAGGGCTACACCTTC.

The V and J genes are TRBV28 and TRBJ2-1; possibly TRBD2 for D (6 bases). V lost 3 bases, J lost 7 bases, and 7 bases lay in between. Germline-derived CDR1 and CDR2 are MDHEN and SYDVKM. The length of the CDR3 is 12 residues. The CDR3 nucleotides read TGTGCCAGCAGTTTGGGGGGAAATGAGCAGTTCTTC. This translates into CASSLGGNEQFF. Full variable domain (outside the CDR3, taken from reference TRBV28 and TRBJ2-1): DVKVTQSSRYLVKRTGEKVFLECVQDMDHENMFWYRQDPGLGLRLIYFSYDVKMKEKGDIPEGYSVSREKKERFSLILESASTNQTSMYLCASSLGGNEQFFGPGTRLTVL.

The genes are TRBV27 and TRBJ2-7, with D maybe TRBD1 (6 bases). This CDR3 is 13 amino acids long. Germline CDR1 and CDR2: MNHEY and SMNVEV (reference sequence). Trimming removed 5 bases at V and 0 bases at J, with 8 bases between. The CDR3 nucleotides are TGTGCCAGCAGTACGACAGGCTCCTACGAGCAGTACTTC. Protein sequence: CASSTTGSYEQYF.

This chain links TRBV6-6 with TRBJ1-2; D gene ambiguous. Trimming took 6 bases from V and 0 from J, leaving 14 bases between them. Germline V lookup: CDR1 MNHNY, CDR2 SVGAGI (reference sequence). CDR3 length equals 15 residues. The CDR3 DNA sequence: TGTGCCAGCAGCCGATACAGCGCTACTAACTATGGCTACACCTTC. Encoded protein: CASSRYSATNYGYTF.

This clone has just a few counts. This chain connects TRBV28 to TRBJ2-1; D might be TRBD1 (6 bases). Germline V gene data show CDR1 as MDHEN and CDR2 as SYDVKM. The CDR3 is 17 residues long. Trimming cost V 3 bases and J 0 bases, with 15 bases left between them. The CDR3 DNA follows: TGTGCCAGCAGTTTTTATGGGGGCCCGCTCTCCTACAATGAGCAGTTCTTC. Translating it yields CASSFYGGPLSYNEQFF.